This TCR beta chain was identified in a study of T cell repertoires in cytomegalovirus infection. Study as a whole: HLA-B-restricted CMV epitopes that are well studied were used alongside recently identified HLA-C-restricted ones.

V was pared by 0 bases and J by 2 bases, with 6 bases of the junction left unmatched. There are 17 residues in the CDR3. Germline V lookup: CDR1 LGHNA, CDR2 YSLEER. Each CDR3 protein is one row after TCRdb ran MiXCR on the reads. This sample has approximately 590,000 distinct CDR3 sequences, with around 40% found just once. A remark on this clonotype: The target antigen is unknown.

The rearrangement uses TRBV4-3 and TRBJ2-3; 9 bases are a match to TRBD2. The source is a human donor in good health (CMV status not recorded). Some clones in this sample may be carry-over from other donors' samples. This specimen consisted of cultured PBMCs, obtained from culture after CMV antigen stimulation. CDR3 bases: TGCGCCAGCAGCCAAGAATTGACTAGCGGATACACAGATACGCAGTATTTT. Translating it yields CASSQELTSGYTDTQYF.